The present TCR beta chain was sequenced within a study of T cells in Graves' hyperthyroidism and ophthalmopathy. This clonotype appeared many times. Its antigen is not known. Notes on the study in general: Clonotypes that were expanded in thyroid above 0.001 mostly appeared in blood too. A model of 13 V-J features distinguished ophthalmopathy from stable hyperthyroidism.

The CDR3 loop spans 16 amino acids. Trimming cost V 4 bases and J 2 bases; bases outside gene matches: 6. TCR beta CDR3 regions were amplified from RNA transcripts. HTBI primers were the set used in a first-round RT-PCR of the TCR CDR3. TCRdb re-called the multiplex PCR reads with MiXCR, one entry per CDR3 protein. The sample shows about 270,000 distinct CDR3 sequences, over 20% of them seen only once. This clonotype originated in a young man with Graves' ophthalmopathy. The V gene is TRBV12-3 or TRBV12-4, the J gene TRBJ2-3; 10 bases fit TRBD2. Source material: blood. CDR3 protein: CASSSPGLAYTDTQYF. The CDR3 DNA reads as TGTGCCAGCAGTTCGCCGGGACTAGCGTACACAGATACGCAGTATTTT.